A single sample is the source of the 27 T cell receptor beta chains below, sequenced in a study of T cell changes during pregnancy in multiple sclerosis. This table comes from immunoSEQ multiplex PCR, and its TCRdb copy is limited to in-frame clones, with some not included. The table records nearly 45,000 clones, roughly 96% of them present only once. The input for sequencing was peripheral blood, taken in the second trimester of pregnancy. Source of these receptors: a female donor with multiple sclerosis, enrolled in a pregnancy study.

This sequence joins TRBV10-1 and TRBJ2-3; 9 nucleotides agree with TRBD2. Germline assignment: CDR1 WNHNN and CDR2 SYGVQD (reference sequence). With V trimmed by 6 bases and J by 1 base, 5 bases remained unmatched. The CDR3 contains 15 residues. CDR3 region: CASSHPSGGTDTQYF. CDR3 bases: TGCGCCAGCAGCCACCCTAGCGGGGGCACAGATACGCAGTATTTT.

This chain uses TRBV9 with TRBJ2-1; no clear D gene. There are 9 residues in the CDR3. Germline CDR1 and CDR2: SGDLS and YYNGEE. Trimming removed 7 bases from V and 9 bases from J, with 5 bases in between. CDR3 sequence: CASGREQFF. For the CDR3, the DNA is TGTGCCAGCGGGCGTGAGCAGTTCTTC.

CDR3: CASSTSTGGRAFF. In DNA form, the CDR3 reads TGTGCCAGTAGTACATCAACCGGGGGTCGAGCTTTCTTT. The chain joins TRBV19 to TRBJ1-1; a possible D gene is TRBD1 (5 bases). The germline CDR1 and CDR2 sequences are LNHDA and SQIVND (reference sequence). Deletions cut 4 bases from V and 10 bases from J, with 16 bases between. The CDR3 sequence is 13 residues long.

The chain links TRBV10-3 to TRBJ2-2; D not resolved. The V and J ends lost 0 bases and 1 base respectively, with 6 bases between them. The germline V gene encodes CDR1 ENHRY and CDR2 SYGVKD. CDR3 size: 15 residues. CDR3 in amino acids: CAISESPGNTGELFF. DNA for the CDR3: TGTGCCATCAGTGAGTCCCCGGGGAACACCGGGGAGCTGTTTTTT.

V is TRBV7-2 and J is TRBJ1-4; TRBD1 is a possible D gene (6 bases). The CDR3 loop spans 14 amino acids. V dropped 5 bases and J dropped 4 bases, with 11 bases sitting between them. CDR1 and CDR2 from the germline V gene are SGHTA and FQGNSA. CDR3 DNA: TGTGCCAGCAGCCTACAGGGCGGTAATGAAAAACTGTTTTTT. It encodes CASSLQGGNEKLFF.

DNA for the CDR3: TGCGCCAGCAGCCAAGCCGGGCGGGGGTTAGATACGCAGTATTTT. Translated: CASSQAGRGLDTQYF. The V and J genes are TRBV4-1 and TRBJ2-3; the match to TRBD2 covers 7 bases. Trimming cost V 1 base and J 5 bases; bases outside gene matches: 6. CDR1 and CDR2 (germline): MGHRA, YSYEKL. CDR3 length: 15 amino acids.

This rearrangement joins TRBV15 to TRBJ1-1; maybe TRBD1 (6 bases). This CDR3 is 14 amino acids long. Germline CDR1 is LNHNV and CDR2 is YYDKDF (reference sequence). Trimming took 5 bases from V and 2 from J, leaving 12 bases between them. The CDR3 loop is CATSLGALNTEAFF. As DNA, the CDR3 is TGTGCCACCAGCCTGGGGGCGTTAAACACTGAAGCTTTCTTT.

This clone has only a few counts. The chain joins TRBV6-1 to TRBJ2-1, with a tentative D call TRBD1 (5 bases). CDR1 and CDR2 (germline): MNHNS, SASEGT. V lost 8 bases and J lost 2, with 13 bases in between. The CDR3 contains 14 residues. CDR3 sequence (DNA): TGTGCCAGCTGGCAGGGAAGGACCTACAATGAGCAGTTCTTC. Amino acid sequence: CASWQGRTYNEQFF.

On this clone: At one boundary the junction diverges from the germline segment, which might be a read error. The chain couples TRBV19 to TRBJ2-2; D possibly corresponds to TRBD2 (7 bases). In germline, CDR1 is LNHDA, CDR2 SQIVND (reference sequence). This CDR3 has 14 amino acids. The CDR3 sequence: CASSLEGGAGELFF. The CDR3 DNA reads TGTGCCAGTAGTCTAGAGGGGGGGGCCGGGGAGCTGTTTTTT.

The chain combines TRBV28 with TRBJ1-5, with TRBD1 as a possible D gene (5 bases). The CDR3 extends over 12 amino acids. From germline, CDR1 is MDHEN and CDR2 SYDVKM. V shed 6 bases and J shed 5 bases, with 8 bases lying between them. The CDR3 reads CASSQGYQPQHF. The CDR3 region has the DNA TGTGCCAGCAGCCAGGGTTATCAGCCCCAGCATTTT.

The chain recombines TRBV6-1 with TRBJ1-1, with D hard to call. Looked up from germline, CDR1 is MNHNS and CDR2 is SASEGT. The CDR3 totals 12 residues. V lost 5 bases and J 5 bases, leaving 9 bases between the germline ends. The DNA of the CDR3 is TGTGCCAGCAGTCCCGGTGAGACTGAAGCTTTCTTT. Translating gives CASSPGETEAFF.

The chain joins TRBV15 to TRBJ2-2; 8 positions agree with TRBD2. V was pared by 3 bases and J by 0 bases, with 3 bases of the junction left unmatched. This CDR3 has 16 residues. CDR1 is LNHNV, CDR2 YYDKDF, per germline (reference sequence). The CDR3 spells CATSSGLAPNTGELFF. The CDR3 DNA reads as TGTGCCACCAGCAGCGGACTAGCACCGAACACCGGGGAGCTGTTTTTT.

CDR3 region: CASSQGFIMERGRDTQYF. As DNA, the CDR3 is TGCGCCAGCAGCCAAGGGTTCATTATGGAGCGGGGACGGGATACGCAGTATTTT. The gene calls are TRBV4-3 and TRBJ2-3; 7 bases are shared with TRBD2. CDR3 length equals 18 residues. Per germline, CDR1 LGHNA and CDR2 YSLEER. J gave up 6 bases and V 1 base, and 16 bases lay outside the gene matches.

This chain links TRBV19 with TRBJ2-3; TRBD1 matches at 8 bases. Per germline, CDR1 LNHDA and CDR2 SQIVND (reference sequence). V lost 4 bases to trimming and J lost 1 base; unmatched junction nucleotides: 1. CDR3 length: 14 amino acids. Written as DNA, the CDR3 is TGTGCCAGTAGTACGGGACAGGGCACAGATACGCAGTATTTT. Amino acid sequence: CASSTGQGTDTQYF.

V usage is TRBV2 and J usage is TRBJ1-6, with no clear D. The V gene's germline CDR1 is SNHLY and CDR2 FYNNEI. Trimming took off 0 bases at V and 12 bases at J, with 12 bases between the two ends. The CDR3 has 14 residues. The CDR3 bases are TGTGCCAGCAGTGAAGCGAGCGCCTCATTACCCCTCCACTTT. Its translation: CASSEASASLPLHF.

The chain carries TRBV4-3 and TRBJ1-2; possible D gene TRBD1, 6 bases. The CDR3 is 16 residues long. Trimming took 0 bases from V and 3 from J, leaving 14 bases between them. From germline, CDR1 is LGHNA and CDR2 YSLEER. The CDR3 DNA reads TGCGCCAGCAGCCAAGATGCAAGACAGGCCGACTATGGCTACACCTTC. It encodes CASSQDARQADYGYTF.

The chain links TRBV6-5 to TRBJ2-5; D is unclear. CDR3 length: 14 residues. Germline assignment: CDR1 MNHEY and CDR2 SVGAGI. V was clipped by 2 bases and J by 3 bases, with 10 bases between them. CDR3 coding DNA: TGTGCCAGCAGTTACCTCACAGTCGAAGAGACCCAGTACTTC. Translating gives CASSYLTVEETQYF.

A single count supports this clone. This rearrangement joins TRBV18 to TRBJ2-2; tentatively, D is TRBD2 (5 bases). Germline V gene lookup returns CDR1 KGHSH and CDR2 LQKENI. This CDR3 contains 13 residues. V lost 6 bases, J lost 4 bases, and 9 bases lay in between. The CDR3 DNA is TGTGCCAGCTCGCGCGAGGGCACCGGGGAGCTGTTTTTT. Encoded protein: CASSREGTGELFF.

This rearrangement joins TRBV6-1 to TRBJ2-4; TRBD1 matches 8 bases. Germline lookup yields CDR1 MNHNS and CDR2 SASEGT. Losses at the gene ends were 1 base for V and 5 bases for J; bases not matched to a gene: 7. The CDR3 extends over 16 amino acids. The chain's CDR3 is CASSEVVGQGQNIQYF. The CDR3, as DNA: TGTGCCAGCAGTGAAGTCGTCGGACAGGGCCAAAACATTCAGTACTTC.

This clone was seen a single time. The CDR3 coding sequence is TGTGCCAGCAGCTTAGCCTGGGCTGCTGGAAACACCATATATTTT. The encoded protein is CASSLAWAAGNTIYF. The rearrangement uses TRBV7-2 and TRBJ1-3; no reliable D call. The CDR3 is made up of 15 amino acids. V was clipped by 0 bases and J by 2 bases, with 8 bases between them. The germline V gene has CDR1 SGHTA and CDR2 FQGNSA.

The chain links TRBV2 to TRBJ2-3; maybe TRBD2 (5 bases). Germline V CDR1 and CDR2: SNHLY, FYNNEI. The CDR3 runs to 16 residues. With 7 bases removed from V and 1 base from J, the gap between germline ends came to 18 bases. The CDR3, as DNA: TGTGCCAGCACGCGCAGCGGCGCCGGCCGCACAGATACGCAGTATTTT. Its translation: CASTRSGAGRTDTQYF.

This clone was picked up one time. This rearrangement joins TRBV5-1 to TRBJ1-3, with D perhaps TRBD1 (6 bases). Germline CDR1 SGHRS, CDR2 YFSETQ. This CDR3 has 14 residues. V lost 1 base, J lost 4 bases, and 9 bases lay in between. CDR3 nucleotides: TGCGCCAGCAGCTTGTGGGGGCCCGGAAACACCATATATTTT. It yields the protein CASSLWGPGNTIYF.

This rearrangement joins TRBV28 to TRBJ1-5; TRBD1 is a possible D gene (6 bases). Trimming took off 5 bases at V and 1 base at J, with 24 bases between the two ends. Germline V lookup: CDR1 MDHEN, CDR2 SYDVKM. The CDR3 is made up of 19 amino acids. Written as DNA, the CDR3 is TGTGCCAGCAGTGGTCCGGGACGGGGGGGGCCTATGAGCAATCAGCCCCAGCATTTT. It codes for CASSGPGRGGPMSNQPQHF.

V gene TRBV6-7 combines with J gene TRBJ2-5, with 14 bases lining up with TRBD2. TRBV6-7 is an open reading frame, and its role is uncertain. The CDR3 loop spans 16 amino acids. V lost 10 bases and J lost 4; bases outside the gene matches: 11. The chain's CDR3 is CAIKGTSGSQGETQYF. In nucleotides, the CDR3 is TGTGCCATTAAAGGGACTAGCGGGAGCCAGGGAGAGACCCAGTACTTC.

This rearrangement joins TRBV7-9 to TRBJ2-1, with 12 bases matching TRBD2. The CDR3 sequence is 18 residues long. CDR1 and CDR2 from the germline V gene are SEHNR and FQNEAQ (reference sequence). With 5 bases clipped from V and 1 base from J, the junction kept 9 bases outside the gene matches. The CDR3 DNA sequence: TGTGCCAGCAGCCTCTCCGGGACTAGCGGGTCTTCCTACAATGAGCAGTTCTTC. It is translated as CASSLSGTSGSSYNEQFF.

This chain connects TRBV2 to TRBJ2-1, with 10 bases matching TRBD2. CDR3 length: 18 amino acids. The V gene end was trimmed by 5 bases and the J gene end by 1 base; junction bases not matched to a gene: 11. Germline V gene data show CDR1 as SNHLY and CDR2 as FYNNEI. The CDR3 sequence is CASSPRSLAGLSYNEQFF. For the CDR3, the DNA is TGTGCCAGCAGTCCCCGTTCACTAGCGGGGTTGTCCTACAATGAGCAGTTCTTC.

The rearrangement joins TRBV2 to TRBJ2-5; 8 bases agree with TRBD2. Germline V gene sequence: CDR1 SNHLY, CDR2 FYNNEI. J lost 5 bases, V lost 8 bases, and 7 bases had no gene match. The length of the CDR3 is 13 residues. The CDR3 sequence is CASPGGPDETQYF. DNA for the CDR3: TGTGCCAGCCCGGGGGGGCCGGATGAGACCCAGTACTTC. Variable domain in full (rest from reference TRBV2 and TRBJ2-5): EPEVTQTPSHQVTQMGQEVILRCVPISNHLYFYWYRQILGQKVEFLVSFYNNEISEKSEIFDDQFSVERPDGSNFTLKIRSTKLEDSAMYFCASPGGPDETQYFGPGTRLLVL.